This is a list of T cell receptor beta chains from one sample in a study of low-dose radiotherapy and immunotherapy resistance in tumors. TCRdb independently ran MiXCR on the reads; one entry per CDR3 protein. The sample shows roughly 50,000 distinct CDR3 sequences, 33% of them seen only once. Sample: PBMCs, taken after low-dose radiotherapy plus immunotherapy. The receptors stem from a male donor with rectosigmoid adenocarcinoma. CDR3s include the opening cysteine and the closing phenylalanine or tryptophan. D genes are given only for firm matches. A row's size may be missing; if present it is once, few, many or a size class.

v_gene: TRBV6-6; abundance: NA; j_gene: TRBJ1-5; d_gene: TRBD1; CDR3aa: CASKSGTGGNQPQHF; CDR3nt: TGTGCCAGCAAATCCGGGACAGGGGGCAATCAGCCCCAGCATTTT
v_gene: TRBV4-3; abundance: many; j_gene: TRBJ2-3; d_gene: TRBD2; CDR3aa: CASAAEAGFTDTQYF; CDR3nt: TGCGCCAGCGCGGCTGAAGCGGGGTTCACAGATACGCAGTATTTT
v_gene: TRBV7-2; abundance: many; j_gene: TRBJ1-6; d_gene: NA; CDR3aa: CASSLEGAGRNSPLHF; CDR3nt: TGTGCCAGCAGCTTAGAGGGTGCAGGGCGTAACTCACCCCTCCACTTT
v_gene: TRBV6-2/TRBV6-3; abundance: many; j_gene: TRBJ2-2; d_gene: NA; CDR3aa: CASSYYSGMNTGELFF; CDR3nt: TGTGCCAGCAGTTACTATTCGGGAATGAACACCGGGGAGCTGTTTTTT
v_gene: TRBV2; abundance: many; j_gene: TRBJ2-2; d_gene: NA; CDR3aa: CASSAVALTGELFF; CDR3nt: TGTGCCAGCAGTGCGGTAGCCCTAACCGGGGAGCTGTTTTTT
v_gene: TRBV3-1; abundance: many; j_gene: TRBJ1-6; d_gene: NA; CDR3aa: CASSQRGGGENSPLHF; CDR3nt: TGTGCCAGCAGCCAAAGGGGGGGCGGGGAGAATTCACCCCTCCACTTT
v_gene: TRBV29-1; abundance: many; j_gene: TRBJ2-2; d_gene: NA; CDR3aa: CSVGQQANTGELFF; CDR3nt: TGCAGCGTTGGTCAGCAGGCGAACACCGGGGAGCTGTTTTTT
v_gene: TRBV13; abundance: many; j_gene: TRBJ1-3; d_gene: NA; CDR3aa: CASSFLKAGAGNTIYF; CDR3nt: TGTGCCAGCAGCTTTCTCAAGGCGGGTGCTGGAAACACCATATATTTT
v_gene: TRBV20-1; abundance: NA; j_gene: TRBJ2-3; d_gene: TRBD2; CDR3aa: CSAQLAGDFTDTQYF; CDR3nt: TGCAGTGCCCAACTAGCGGGGGATTTCACGGATACGCAGTATTTT
v_gene: TRBV10-3; abundance: NA; j_gene: TRBJ2-1; d_gene: TRBD2; CDR3aa: CAISEEAGGSGNEQFF; CDR3nt: TGTGCCATCAGTGAGGAAGCGGGAGGCTCTGGGAATGAGCAGTTCTTC